This entry lists 28 T cell receptor beta chains sequenced from one sample in a study of shared clonotypes between healthy human individuals. Only in-frame clones appear in the TCRdb table, and some are missing; sequencing was by immunoSEQ multiplex PCR. The table records 2 million to 3 million clones, 80% to 95% of them present only once. Sequenced input: naive CD4+ T cells from PBMCs. This sample's subset: CD45RA+ positively selected. Receptors were obtained from a man in his late teens or twenties in good health. Some clones in this sample may be carry-over from other donors' samples.

About this clone itself: The CDR3 does not end in the conserved phenylalanine or tryptophan, so this is likely a read error. The limits of the CDR3 on the DNA are not certain, so only TCRdb's listed CDR3 is given. This rearrangement joins TRBV5-4 to TRBJ2-7; TRBD1, as called in the table, went unchecked against the DNA. The CDR3 has 13 residues if both end residues are counted. CDR1 is SGHNT, CDR2 YYREEE, per germline (reference sequence). CDR3 sequence reads: CASSFGDRGPIGL.

The chain has TRBV4-1 and TRBJ2-1; TRBD2 might be the D (5 bases). Germline CDR1 MGHRA, CDR2 YSYEKL. Trimming removed 0 bases from V and 13 bases from J, with 10 bases in between. This CDR3 contains 12 residues. The CDR3 loop reads CASSQDWRTQFF. As DNA, the CDR3 is TGCGCCAGCAGCCAAGATTGGCGGACTCAGTTCTTC.

The gene calls are TRBV7-2 and TRBJ2-3, with TRBD2 matching over 13 bases. Germline lookup yields CDR1 SGHTA and CDR2 FQGNSA. The CDR3 totals 18 residues. Unmatched junction bases numbered 12, after V lost 5 bases and J lost 4 bases. In nucleotides, the CDR3 is TGTGCCAGCAGCCTCAGCCGGACTAGCGGGAGTATCGCAGATACGCAGTATTTT. Translated, it gives CASSLSRTSGSIADTQYF.

The rearrangement uses TRBV7-9 and TRBJ1-3, with D hard to call. CDR3 length equals 15 residues. Germline assignment: CDR1 SEHNR and CDR2 FQNEAQ (reference sequence). Trimming took off 1 base at V and 4 bases at J, with 11 bases between the two ends. The CDR3 loop reads CASSLVGVRGNTIYF. The CDR3 nucleotides read TGTGCCAGCAGCTTAGTCGGCGTTCGGGGAAACACCATATATTTT. Full variable domain (rest looked up from reference TRBV7-9 and TRBJ1-3): DTGVSQNPRHKITKRGQNVTFRCDPISEHNRLYWYRQTLGQGPEFLTYFQNEAQLEKSRLLSDRFSAERPKGSFSTLEIQRTEQGDSAMYLCASSLVGVRGNTIYFGEGSWLTVV.

V gene TRBV9 combines with J gene TRBJ2-5; D is undetermined. Germline CDR1 and CDR2: SGDLS and YYNGEE. This CDR3 is built from 14 residues. V lost 0 bases, J lost 5 bases, and 11 bases lay in between. The CDR3 sequence: CASSVGGRSETQYF. CDR3 nucleotides: TGTGCCAGCAGCGTAGGCGGTAGATCGGAGACCCAGTACTTC.

The genes are TRBV6-4 and TRBJ1-1; TRBD1 matches 10 bases. From germline, CDR1 is MRHNA and CDR2 SNTAGT. J was trimmed by 4 bases and V by 6 bases; bases with no gene match: 5. The CDR3 sequence is 14 residues long. The DNA for the CDR3 is TGTGCCAGCAGAGCCGGGACAGGGGCCACTGAAGCTTTCTTT. This gives the protein CASRAGTGATEAFF.

V and J are TRBV27 and TRBJ2-1; D possibly corresponds to TRBD1 (6 bases). The V and J ends lost 5 bases and 1 base respectively, with 15 bases between them. In germline, CDR1 is MNHEY, CDR2 SMNVEV (reference sequence). The CDR3 loop spans 16 amino acids. The CDR3 nucleotides are TGTGCCAGCAGTCAACAGGGACCCAGATCCTACAATGAGCAGTTCTTC. Residues: CASSQQGPRSYNEQFF.

On this clone itself: Different DNA sequences within this sample yield the same CDR3. This chain links TRBV11-2 with TRBJ2-5; 9 bases line up with TRBD1. The CDR3 covers 14 residues. V was clipped by 5 bases and J by 2 bases; unmatched bases: 3. Per germline, CDR1 SGHAT and CDR2 FQNNGV. The CDR3 DNA reads TGTGCCAGCAGCCGTGACAGGGGGCAAGAGACCCAGTACTTC. This encodes CASSRDRGQETQYF. The full variable domain, with the rest looked up from reference TRBV11-2 and TRBJ2-5, is EAGVAQSPRYKIIEKRQSVAFWCNPISGHATLYWYQQILGQGPKLLIQFQNNGVVDDSQLPKDRFSAERLKGVDSTLKIQPAKLEDSAVYLCASSRDRGQETQYFGPGTRLLVL.

The chain couples TRBV7-2 to TRBJ2-3, with D hard to call. The CDR3 is made up of 15 amino acids. The germline CDR1 and CDR2 sequences are SGHTA and FQGNSA. Trimming shortened V by 1 base and J by 0 bases, and 8 bases separated the two germline ends. CDR3 nucleotide sequence: TGTGCCAGCAGCTTAGAGTTCGGAAGCACAGATACGCAGTATTTT. Protein sequence: CASSLEFGSTDTQYF.

This rearrangement joins TRBV2 to TRBJ1-5; 7 nucleotides match TRBD1. After removal of 5 bases from V and 3 bases from J, the junction contained 7 bases not matched to a gene. CDR3 length: 15 amino acids. CDR1 is SNHLY, CDR2 FYNNEI, per germline. The CDR3: CASSRGTVSNQPQHF. DNA of the CDR3: TGTGCCAGCAGTAGGGGGACAGTATCCAATCAGCCCCAGCATTTT.

This chain joins TRBV6-5 and TRBJ2-5; 8 positions match TRBD1. The CDR3 has 15 residues. From germline, CDR1 is MNHEY and CDR2 SVGAGI. V shed 2 bases, J shed 5 bases, and the junction held 7 bases outside the gene matches. CDR3 nucleotides: TGTGCCAGCAGTTACCAGGCAGGGGGCCACGAGACCCAGTACTTC. Translating gives CASSYQAGGHETQYF.

The chain joins TRBV28 to TRBJ1-5, with D hard to call. This CDR3 has 16 amino acids. The germline V gene has CDR1 MDHEN and CDR2 SYDVKM. V lost 3 bases and J lost 0, with 12 bases in between. The CDR3 bases are TGTGCCAGCAGTTTCCGGCGACAATATAGCAATCAGCCCCAGCATTTT. Translating it yields CASSFRRQYSNQPQHF.

This chain links TRBV28 with TRBJ2-1; 9 bases are shared with TRBD1. The CDR3 sequence is 15 residues long. Trimming cost V 6 bases and J 9 bases; bases outside gene matches: 12. Germline V CDR1 and CDR2: MDHEN, SYDVKM. The CDR3 loop reads CASSLRDRVKVEQFF. The CDR3 bases are TGTGCCAGCAGCCTCCGGGACAGGGTAAAAGTTGAGCAGTTCTTC.

The chain uses TRBV20-1 and TRBJ2-4, with D hard to call. CDR1 and CDR2 (germline): DFQATT, SNEGSKA (reference sequence). The CDR3 is made up of 11 amino acids. Deletions cut 0 bases from V and 7 bases from J, with 4 bases between. The CDR3 sequence: CSARDRNIQYF. In DNA form, the CDR3 reads TGCAGTGCTAGAGATAGGAACATTCAGTACTTC.

The chain uses TRBV7-2 and TRBJ1-2; D may be TRBD1 (5 bases). There are 13 residues in the CDR3. Deletions cut 5 bases from V and 7 bases from J, with 14 bases between. Germline values: CDR1 SGHTA, CDR2 FQGNSA. The CDR3 nucleotides are TGTGCCAGCAGCCTCACACCCGGGGGTGGCTACACCTTC. Residues: CASSLTPGGGYTF.

V and J are TRBV6-1 and TRBJ2-7, with TRBD2 matching over 8 bases. The CDR3 has 15 amino acids. CDR1 is MNHNS and CDR2 is SASEGT in the germline V gene. The V segment lost 6 bases and the J segment 1 base; nucleotides outside the gene matches: 8. CDR3 in amino acids: CASRAGLAISYEQYF. Here the CDR3 DNA reads TGTGCCAGCAGGGCAGGACTAGCCATTTCCTACGAGCAGTACTTC.

The J gene is TRBJ2-5, the V gene TRBV5-6, with D perhaps assigned TRBD1 or TRBD2 (6 bases each). TRBJ2-7 explains the end of the DNA better; the J call may be wrong. CDR1 and CDR2 (germline): SGHDT, YYEEEE. The length of the CDR3 is 15 residues. CDR3 loop: CASSRGARAGYEQYF. The CDR3 DNA reads as TGTGCCAGCAGCAGGGGGGCCAGGGCAGGTTACGAGCAGTACTTC.

This clone occurred a few times. This sequence joins TRBV27 and TRBJ1-1; D gene uncertain. V was shortened by 2 bases and J by 1 base, with 8 bases between the two germline ends. Germline V lookup: CDR1 MNHEY, CDR2 SMNVEV (reference sequence). The CDR3 covers 14 residues. This CDR3 is CASSLNGENTEAFF. The CDR3 region has the DNA TGTGCCAGCAGTTTAAACGGTGAGAACACTGAAGCTTTCTTT.

V gene TRBV5-1 combines with J gene TRBJ2-3; D not resolved. Germline V lookup: CDR1 SGHRS, CDR2 YFSETQ. CDR3 length equals 12 residues. Trimming removed 2 bases at V and 4 bases at J, with 5 bases between. Written as DNA, the CDR3 is TGCGCCAGCAGCTTTGCTTCAGATACGCAGTATTTT. As protein: CASSFASDTQYF. The complete variable domain, with remaining parts taken from reference TRBV5-1 and TRBJ2-3, reads KAGVTQTPRYLIKTRGQQVTLSCSPISGHRSVSWYQQTPGQGLQFLFEYFSETQRNKGNFPGRFSGRQFSNSRSEMNVSTLELGDSALYLCASSFASDTQYFGPGTRLTVL.

Remarks on this clone: Other DNA sequences in the same sample also yield this CDR3. The gene calls are TRBV28 and TRBJ1-3; D not certain. Germline V gene data show CDR1 as MDHEN and CDR2 as SYDVKM. V gave up 10 bases and J gave up 1 base, with 5 bases separating them. The CDR3 has 11 residues. CDR3 region: CATISGNTIYF. The CDR3 DNA reads TGTGCCACCATATCTGGAAACACCATATATTTT.

To note about this clone: This same CDR3 is encoded by further DNA sequences in the sample. The genes are TRBV7-3 and TRBJ2-1; 8 nucleotides line up with TRBD1. CDR1 and CDR2 from the germline V gene are SGHTA and FQGTGA. The CDR3 covers 15 residues. The V and J ends lost 2 bases and 2 bases, in that order; junction bases with no gene match: 2. CDR3 DNA: TGTGCCAGCAGCTTAGACAGGGGACCCTACAATGAGCAGTTCTTC. It codes for CASSLDRGPYNEQFF.

This chain links TRBV7-8 with TRBJ1-2; maybe TRBD1 (5 bases). Trimming left V 1 base short and J 7 bases short, with 22 bases between. Germline CDR1 reads SGHVS; CDR2 reads FQNEAQ. The CDR3 contains 17 residues. CDR3 sequence reads: CASSLGLDTPWRAGYTF. The CDR3 DNA sequence: TGTGCCAGCAGCTTAGGTCTGGACACCCCCTGGCGGGCTGGCTACACCTTC.

V usage is TRBV4-3 and J usage is TRBJ1-2, with a tentative D call TRBD1 (6 bases). Germline assignment: CDR1 LGHNA and CDR2 YSLEER. CDR3 length equals 15 residues. Trimming shortened V by 1 base and J by 8 bases, and 17 bases separated the two germline ends. The CDR3 reads CASSQGFQDRGGYTF. CDR3 in DNA: TGCGCCAGCAGCCAAGGCTTCCAGGATAGGGGGGGCTACACCTTC.

The CDR3 DNA follows: TGTGCCAGCAAACCGGCAGACAATAGCAATCAGCCCCAGCATTTT. It is translated as CASKPADNSNQPQHF. V gene TRBV28 combines with J gene TRBJ1-5; D is uncertain. The germline CDR1 and CDR2 sequences are MDHEN and SYDVKM. The length of the CDR3 is 15 residues. Deletions cut 7 bases from V and 0 bases from J, with 13 bases between.

This clone has a single count. V usage is TRBV11-2 and J usage is TRBJ2-1; 9 nucleotides align to TRBD2. The CDR3 has 15 residues. Trimming cost V 3 bases and J 7 bases; bases outside gene matches: 7. The germline CDR1 and CDR2 sequences are SGHAT and FQNNGV. CDR3 amino acids: CASSFTLAGANEQFF. CDR3 in DNA: TGTGCCAGCAGCTTTACGTTAGCGGGAGCAAATGAGCAGTTCTTC.

The J gene is TRBJ2-1, the V gene TRBV7-3; unclear D gene. The CDR3 loop spans 13 amino acids. CDR1 is SGHTA and CDR2 is FQGTGA in the germline V gene. V lost 2 bases, J lost 6 bases, and 8 bases lay in between. Here the CDR3 reads CASSLDTVNEQFF. Here the CDR3 DNA reads TGTGCCAGCAGCTTAGACACTGTCAATGAGCAGTTCTTC.

The CDR3 DNA sequence: TGCGCCAGCAGCCCTACAACGACTGGGGCCAACGTCCTGACTTTC. This encodes CASSPTTTGANVLTF. The chain employs TRBV5-1 and TRBJ2-6; D gene ambiguous. The germline gives CDR1 SGHRS, CDR2 YFSETQ. Trimming pared 4 bases from V and 2 bases from J, leaving 10 bases between. CDR3 size: 15 residues.

The chain uses TRBV14 and TRBJ2-7, with a possible D match to TRBD2 (6 bases). This CDR3 comprises 15 residues. Germline CDR1 is SGHDN and CDR2 is FVKESK. With 3 bases removed from V and 3 bases from J, the gap between germline ends came to 15 bases. The chain's CDR3 is CASSHFPSEYYEQYF. CDR3 nucleotides: TGTGCCAGCAGCCACTTTCCTAGCGAGTACTACGAGCAGTACTTC.